This T cell receptor beta chain stems from a study of blood T cells in healthy people across ages (dated by TCRdb to between 2014 and 2016). Some background on the complete study: In model experiments, roughly one uniquely barcoded TCR beta cDNA molecule per two T cells was captured by template switching. Using deep sequencing normalized with unique cDNA molecular identifiers, the study measured how TCR beta repertoire diversity changes with age. The donors were split into four age groups: young (average around 15 years), middle-aged (around 37), aged (approximately 59) and long-lived (approximately 80). To avoid experimental bias, donors of different ages were distributed randomly across sequencing lanes. The study analyzed two additional independent replicas of 1 million unique cDNA reads from the same blood draw for two donors, one aged 18 to 30 and one aged 80 or older. Overall study results and their limits: Compared with the aged group, more naive CD4+ T cells, fewer expanded clones and increased TCR diversity were shown by the long-lived group, suggesting age selection. Since profiling was done on bulk unsorted PBMCs, naive and antigen-experienced compartments could not be conclusively compared. Total diversity estimates from one million sequenced T cells were considered lower bounds and underestimates. A strong correlation was found between observed TCR beta diversity and the percentage of naive T cells measured by flow cytometry. Observed TCR beta diversity per million T cells fell roughly linearly with age, and a significant reduction was already apparent by age around 40. The CMV infection status of donors was not known, potentially confounding age-related changes in expanded clonotypes.

The roughly 42 donors, aged roughly 6 to 90 years, were systemically healthy Caucasian individuals from Russia. Approximately 9.3 milliliters of peripheral blood were collected from each donor into EDTA-treated Vacutainer tubes. Ficoll-Paque density-gradient centrifugation was used to isolate PBMCs, with at least 7 million per sample. Trizol reagent was used to extract total RNA from PBMCs, with at least 5 micrograms per sample. Naive CD45RAhigh/CD27high T cell percentages were measured by flow cytometry on a PBMC aliquot from every donor. Germline trimming: 3 bases from V, 3 bases from J; junction bases outside gene matches: 4. The CDR3 measures 14 amino acids from cysteine to phenylalanine. Only CDR3 DNA remains: 42 bases, in frame from the first base. CDR1 and CDR2 (MNHEY, SMNVEV) derive from the germline V gene (reference sequence). The library was produced with 5' RACE. The run used an Illumina HiSeq 2500. A second roughly 6 to 12 cycle PCR used a sample-barcoded 5' primer and a J-beta primer mix. Each TCR beta cDNA molecule received a unique molecular identifier from a template-switch 5' adaptor carrying 12 random nucleotides. At least 2.5 million CDR3-containing paired-end reads were obtained from each sample. First-strand cDNA synthesis was performed from all RNA using the Mint cDNA synthesis kit, with priming by a TRBC-specific oligonucleotide. Following uracil-DNA glycosylase treatment, a first 18-cycle PCR with universal primers M1SS and BC2_uni_R was performed on all cDNA. The authors' pipeline ran thus. For normalization, 1 million high-quality reads, each with a distinct molecular identifier, were randomly selected from each sample. Instead of being binned into consensus sequences, reads that shared molecular identifiers were thrown out. MiTCR, with a Q25 quality threshold and the strictest error-elimination algorithm, was used for CDR3 identification, clonotype clustering and error correction. A nonparametric unseen species model using Euler transformation provided a lower-bound estimate of total TCR beta diversity. TCRdb took the public reads, trimmed them with fastp at Q25, ran MiXCR for clone calling and kept in-frame beta chains. When rows share a CDR3 protein, they turn into one entry using the most common DNA and genes. For this entry, the V and J calls and clone size follow TCRdb and not the study's own pipeline. The sample has about 780,000 distinct CDR3 sequences on record, about 47% of them singletons. Of the sample, around a sixth is held by the ten largest clones.

This clonotype was recorded a few times. Its antigen target is currently unknown. Base qualities were left out, and no much larger clone turns up one base away. The chain is assembled from TRBV27 and TRBJ2-7; 8 central nucleotides agree with TRBD1. Sequencing was performed on blood. This clonotype was sampled from a man at least 80 years old in good health. The CDR3 protein sequence reads: CASSFRGPHYEQYF. The nucleotide sequence is given as TGTGCCAGCAGTTTCAGGGGGCCTCACTACGAGCAGTACTTC.